This T cell receptor beta chain was documented in a study of blood T cell repertoires in COVID-19. Study information: The study drew acute and convalescent COVID-19 samples from the United States, Italy and Spain. Sources were T cells, B-cell-depleted T cells, or PBMCs; the material itself was cDNA or gDNA.

Per the study methods: How many nucleated cells were present was estimated from reference gene primer amplification. Repertoires were generated with immunoSEQ multiplex PCR, while TCRdb's copy carries only in-frame clones and drops some. V, J and clone size were drawn from that table, and D and trimming were deduced from the DNA. Among a few hundred thousand clones listed, approximately 92% were seen once. This clone was recorded a few times. In germline, CDR1 is LGHDT, CDR2 YNNKEL (reference sequence). The CDR3 consists of 16 residues. Trimming left V 3 bases short and J 7 bases short, with 16 bases between.

The TCR comes from a woman between 40 and 55 years old who had recovered from COVID-19. The sample consisted of peripheral blood. The chain has TRBV3-1 (or the pseudogene TRBV3-2) and TRBJ2-6; a weak D match, TRBD1 (5 bases). CDR3 bases: TGTGCCAGCAGCCATTCTGGGGCCTACCGAGCCAACGTCCTGACTTTC. Translating gives CASSHSGAYRANVLTF.